This T cell receptor (beta chain) was recorded in a study of a mutant IDH1 vaccine in newly diagnosed glioma. Across the whole study: Patients previously underwent radiotherapy, temozolomide, or both, and most underwent both.

Trimming removed 3 bases from V and 5 bases from J, with 10 bases in between. Germline CDR1 is KGHSH and CDR2 is LQKENI. The CDR3 runs to 14 residues. Time point denoted: week 23, last vaccination. Vaccination comprised doses that each held 300 ug of mutant IDH1 20-mer peptide, plus topical imiquimod. This table comes from immunoSEQ multiplex PCR, and its TCRdb copy is limited to in-frame clones, with some not included. The sample lists 50,000 to 65,000 clones; over 80% were seen once. With regard to this clone: Its matching antigen is unknown.

This chain joins TRBV18 and TRBJ2-2, with a tentative D call TRBD2 (5 bases). The sequencing here drew on PBMCs, taken from a glioma patient whose treatment included an IDH1 peptide vaccine. This TCR came from a man in his forties with glioma. The DNA for the CDR3 is TGTGCCAGCTCACCGCGGGCAGGTACCGGGGAGCTGTTTTTT. As protein: CASSPRAGTGELFF.